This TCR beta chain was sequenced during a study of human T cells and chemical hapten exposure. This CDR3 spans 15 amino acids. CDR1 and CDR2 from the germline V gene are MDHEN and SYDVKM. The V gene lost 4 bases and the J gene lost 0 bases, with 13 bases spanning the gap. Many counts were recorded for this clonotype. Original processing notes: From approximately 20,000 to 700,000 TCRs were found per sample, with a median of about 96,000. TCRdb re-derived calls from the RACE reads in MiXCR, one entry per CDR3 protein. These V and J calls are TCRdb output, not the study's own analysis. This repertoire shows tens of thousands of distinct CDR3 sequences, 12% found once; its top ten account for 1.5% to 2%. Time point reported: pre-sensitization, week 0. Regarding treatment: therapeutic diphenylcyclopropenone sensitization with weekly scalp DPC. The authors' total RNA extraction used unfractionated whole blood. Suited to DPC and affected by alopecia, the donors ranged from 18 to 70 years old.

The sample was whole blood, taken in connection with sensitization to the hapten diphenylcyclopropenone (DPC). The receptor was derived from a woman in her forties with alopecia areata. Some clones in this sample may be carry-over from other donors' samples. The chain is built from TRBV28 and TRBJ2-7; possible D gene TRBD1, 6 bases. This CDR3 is CASSSQGLLSYEQYF. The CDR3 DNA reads TGTGCCAGCAGTTCACAGGGCCTTCTCTCCTACGAGCAGTACTTC.